The source of this TCR beta chain is a study of regulatory T cells in long-lasting Graves disease. The time point: newly diagnosed GD, antithyroid drugs for less than 3 months. Construction of the TCR library relied on RNA isolated from PBMCs. Arm-PCR of CDR3 regions with iRepertoire HTBI primers generated TCR beta libraries. MiXCR, run by TCRdb on the multiplex PCR reads, gives a single entry per CDR3 protein. This sample has almost 450,000 distinct CDR3 sequences, with about 15% found just once. The germline gives CDR1 WSHSY, CDR2 SAAADI. CDR3 length: 17 amino acids. The V end was cut by 2 bases, the J end by 3 bases, with 14 bases between. Findings of the study overall: Study was limited to peripheral blood, excluding thyroid tissue.

Concerning this clonotype: Its antigen is currently unknown.

The same data also went into a second study, on T cells in Graves' hyperthyroidism and ophthalmopathy. That paper states: Patients counted as stable if ophthalmopathy did not develop within 18 months. The HTBI primer set was used in a first-round RT-PCR of the TCR CDR3.

Sequenced material: peripheral blood mononuclear cells (PBMCs), taken at new diagnosis, from a patient treated with antithyroid drugs. This TCR came from a woman aged 25 to 39 with Graves disease. The chain joins TRBV10-2 to TRBJ2-6; no definite D call. CDR3 sequence: CASSEPLRAYGANVLTF. CDR3 sequence (DNA): TGCGCCAGCAGTGAGCCCCTCCGTGCCTATGGGGCCAACGTCCTGACTTTC.